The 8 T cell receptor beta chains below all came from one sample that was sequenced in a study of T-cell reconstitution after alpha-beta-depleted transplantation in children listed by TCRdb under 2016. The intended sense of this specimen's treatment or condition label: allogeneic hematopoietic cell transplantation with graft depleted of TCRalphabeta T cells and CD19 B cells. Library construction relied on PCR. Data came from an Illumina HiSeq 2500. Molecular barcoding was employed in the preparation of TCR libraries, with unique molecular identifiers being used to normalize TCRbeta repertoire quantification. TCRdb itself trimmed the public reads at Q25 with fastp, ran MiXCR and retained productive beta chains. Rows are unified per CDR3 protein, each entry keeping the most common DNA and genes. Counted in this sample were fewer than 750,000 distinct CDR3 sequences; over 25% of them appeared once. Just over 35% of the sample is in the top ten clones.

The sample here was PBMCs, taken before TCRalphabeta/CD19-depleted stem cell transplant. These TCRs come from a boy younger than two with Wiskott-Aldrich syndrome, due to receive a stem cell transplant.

The CDR3 bases are TGCAGTGCCAGCCCCCTGAGCGGATCCACAGATACGCAGTATTTT. Amino acid sequence: CSASPLSGSTDTQYF. The chain links TRBV20-1 to TRBJ2-3; D is possibly TRBD2 (5 bases). Trimming left V 6 bases short and J 2 bases short, with 18 bases between. The CDR3 has 15 amino acids. Germline CDR1 DFQATT, CDR2 SNEGSKA (reference sequence).

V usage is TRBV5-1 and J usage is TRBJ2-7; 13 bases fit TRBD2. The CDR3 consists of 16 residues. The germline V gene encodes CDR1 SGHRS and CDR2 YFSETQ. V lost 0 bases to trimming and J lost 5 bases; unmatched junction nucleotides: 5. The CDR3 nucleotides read TGCGCCAGCAGCTTGGATAGGACTAGCGGGAGCCACGAGCAGTACTTC. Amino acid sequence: CASSLDRTSGSHEQYF.

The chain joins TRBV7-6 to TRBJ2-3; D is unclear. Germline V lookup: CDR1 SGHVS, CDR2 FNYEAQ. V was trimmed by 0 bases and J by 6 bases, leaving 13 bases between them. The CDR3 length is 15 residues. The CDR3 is CASSLAISEFDTQYF. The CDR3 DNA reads TGTGCCAGCAGCTTAGCCATCAGCGAATTTGATACGCAGTATTTT.

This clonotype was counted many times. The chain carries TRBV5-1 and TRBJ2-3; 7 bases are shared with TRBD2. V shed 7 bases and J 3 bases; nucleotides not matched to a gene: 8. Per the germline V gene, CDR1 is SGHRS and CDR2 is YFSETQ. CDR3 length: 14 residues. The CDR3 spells CASRPSAGTDTQYF. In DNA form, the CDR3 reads TGCGCCAGCCGTCCGTCAGCGGGAACAGATACGCAGTATTTT.

This CDR3 reads CASRGTSGSSDTQYF. DNA for the CDR3: TGTGCCAGCAGGGGGACTAGCGGGAGTTCAGATACGCAGTATTTT. This chain links TRBV12-3 or TRBV12-4 with TRBJ2-3; TRBD2 matches 14 bases. There are 15 residues in the CDR3. The junction had 3 bases not matched to a gene; V was cut back by 6 bases and J by 4 bases.

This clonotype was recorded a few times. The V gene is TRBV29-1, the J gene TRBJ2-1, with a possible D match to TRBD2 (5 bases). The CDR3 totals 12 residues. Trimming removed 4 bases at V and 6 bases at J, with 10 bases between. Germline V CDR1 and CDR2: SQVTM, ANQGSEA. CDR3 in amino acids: CSVVGVSNEQFF. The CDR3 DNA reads TGCAGCGTTGTGGGAGTGAGCAATGAGCAGTTCTTC.

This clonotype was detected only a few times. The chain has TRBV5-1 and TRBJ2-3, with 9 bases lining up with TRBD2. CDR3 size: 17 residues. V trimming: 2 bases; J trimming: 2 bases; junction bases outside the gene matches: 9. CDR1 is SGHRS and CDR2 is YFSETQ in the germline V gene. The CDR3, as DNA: TGCGCCAGCAGCTTATCTCCTAGCGGGATGGACACAGATACGCAGTATTTT. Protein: CASSLSPSGMDTDTQYF.

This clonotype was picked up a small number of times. CDR3 in DNA: TGTGCCAGCAGCTGGGGGACTAGATCATTTAGGGATACGCAGTATTTT. Amino acids: CASSWGTRSFRDTQYF. This sequence joins TRBV7-9 and TRBJ2-3; 8 nucleotides align to TRBD2. The V gene's germline CDR1 is SEHNR and CDR2 FQNEAQ (reference sequence). CDR3 length: 16 residues. Trimming at V came to 4 bases and at J to 6 bases, leaving 12 bases not matched to a gene.